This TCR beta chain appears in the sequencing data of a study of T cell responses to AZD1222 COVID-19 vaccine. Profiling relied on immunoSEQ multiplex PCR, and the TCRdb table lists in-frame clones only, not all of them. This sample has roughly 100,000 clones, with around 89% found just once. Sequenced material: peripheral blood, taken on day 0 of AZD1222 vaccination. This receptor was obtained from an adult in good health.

The CDR3 loop is CASSLGGRGRGFSYEQYF. Written as DNA, the CDR3 is TGTGCCAGCAGTTTAGGGGGCCGTGGGCGGGGGTTCTCCTACGAGCAGTACTTC. J is TRBJ2-7 and V is TRBV28; D may be TRBD2 (7 bases). Germline V gene data show CDR1 as MDHEN and CDR2 as SYDVKM. This CDR3 is built from 18 residues. V gave up 2 bases and J gave up 0 bases, with 20 bases separating them.